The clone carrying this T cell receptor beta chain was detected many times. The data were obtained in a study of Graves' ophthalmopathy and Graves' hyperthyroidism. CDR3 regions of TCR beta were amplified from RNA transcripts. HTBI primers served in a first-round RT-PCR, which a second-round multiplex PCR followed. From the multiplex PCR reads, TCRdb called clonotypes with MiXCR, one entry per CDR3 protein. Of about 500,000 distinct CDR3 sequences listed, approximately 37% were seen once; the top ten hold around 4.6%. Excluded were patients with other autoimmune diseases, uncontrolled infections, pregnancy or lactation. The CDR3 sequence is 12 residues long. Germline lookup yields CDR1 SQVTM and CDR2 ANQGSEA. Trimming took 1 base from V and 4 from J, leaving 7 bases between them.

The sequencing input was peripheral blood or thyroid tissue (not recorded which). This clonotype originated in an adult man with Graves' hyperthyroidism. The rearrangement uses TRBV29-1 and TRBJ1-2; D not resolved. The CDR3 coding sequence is TGCAGCGTTGAAGGGCCTGCCTATGGCTACACCTTC. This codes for CSVEGPAYGYTF.